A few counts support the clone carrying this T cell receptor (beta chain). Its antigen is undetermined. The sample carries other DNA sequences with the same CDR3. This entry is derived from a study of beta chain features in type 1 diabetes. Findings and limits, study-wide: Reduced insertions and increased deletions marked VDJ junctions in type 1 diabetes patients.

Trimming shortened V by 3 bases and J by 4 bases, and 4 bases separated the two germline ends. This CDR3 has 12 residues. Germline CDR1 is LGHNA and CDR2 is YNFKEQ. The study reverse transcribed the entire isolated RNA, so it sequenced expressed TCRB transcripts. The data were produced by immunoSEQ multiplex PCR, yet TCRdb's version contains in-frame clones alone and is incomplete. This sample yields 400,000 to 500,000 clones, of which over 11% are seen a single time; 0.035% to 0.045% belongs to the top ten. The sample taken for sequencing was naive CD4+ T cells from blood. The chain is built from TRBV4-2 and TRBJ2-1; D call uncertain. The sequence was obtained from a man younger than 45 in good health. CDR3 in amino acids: CASSQPYNEQFF. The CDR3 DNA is TGTGCCAGCAGCCAGCCGTACAATGAGCAGTTCTTC.